The rows below give T cell receptor beta chains drawn from one sample of a study of Tregs in tolerant kidney transplant recipients. Assay: immunoSEQ multiplex PCR; the TCRdb copy retains only in-frame clones and omits some. The repertoire holds 80,000 or so clones, over 75% seen once, with roughly 1.6% in the top ten. The sample was CD4+ T cells from blood (PBMCs), taken 24 months after the transplant. The receptors were gathered from a human patient who received a combined kidney and bone marrow transplant. The T cells may come from the graft donor. CDR3s leave out the opening cysteine and the closing phenylalanine or tryptophan. Fields, in order: V gene, D gene, CDR3 protein. D genes are given only for firm matches.

V: TRBV7-9; D: -; CDR3: ASTPPWGGTDTQY
V: TRBV5-8; D: -; CDR3: ASNPRGGSGEETQY
V: TRBV4-1; D: -; CDR3: ASSQDRSGTSTDTQY
V: TRBV5-1; D: TRBD1; CDR3: ASRGQGFKMNGYT
V: TRBV6-5; D: TRBD2; CDR3: ASSYGLAGGGETQY
V: TRBV7-6; D: -; CDR3: ASSSRTDTQY
V: TRBV13; D: -; CDR3: ASSYYKRAGLADTQY
V: TRBV2; D: -; CDR3: AIETWGGNTIY
V: TRBV29-1; D: TRBD2; CDR3: SVEGASGGAVEQF
V: TRBV7-9; D: -; CDR3: ASSLSGGEQY
V: TRBV5-1; D: -; CDR3: ASSLAVENEQY
V: TRBV5-4; D: -; CDR3: ASSLFHSGSTDTQY
V: TRBV7-2; D: TRBD2; CDR3: ASSLGWAGGLNEQF
V: TRBV6-5; D: TRBD2; CDR3: ASSSWSGRNNEQF
V: TRBV18; D: TRBD1; CDR3: ASSARQGEAF
V: TRBV11-3; D: -; CDR3: ASSPSRAGPGIDTQY
V: TRBV7-9; D: -; CDR3: ASSLELGQPQH
V: TRBV5-5; D: TRBD2; CDR3: ASSWGAGATQETQY
V: TRBV7-3; D: -; CDR3: ASSLNAPGVDTEAF
V: TRBV19; D: TRBD1; CDR3: ASSAGQNYGYT
V: TRBV11-2; D: TRBD2; CDR3: ASSLGGGLYNEQF
V: TRBV15; D: TRBD1; CDR3: ATSRDPDRVANIQY
V: TRBV5-1; D: -; CDR3: ASSLEGGETQY
V: TRBV7-2; D: -; CDR3: ASSFQGPSNQPQH